This TCR beta chain emerged from a study of cytomegalovirus exposure and HLA in healthy donors (dated by TCRdb to the late 2010s). Context from the whole study: An earlier analysis of approximately 640 of the donors reported 250 to 350 Gb of sequence data and more than 90 million unique TCR beta sequences from about 200 million T cells. Approximately 310 gigabases of sequencing data and approximately 85 million unique TCR sequences were included in an early release covering 500 to 750 HLA-typed donors. The genetic ancestry cluster associated with self-reported Caucasian donors included about 81% of the approximately 410 genotyped donors. The study was designed to test whether signatures of past pathogen exposure could be identified by cataloging public T cell receptors. The T cell repertoires of several hundred subjects were profiled by immunosequencing and related to cytomegalovirus serostatus. Besides the first cohort of approximately 710 subjects, a separate validation cohort made up of 120 different subjects was used. To predict cytomegalovirus infection status, the study combined high-throughput TCR immunosequencing, statistical association of individual TCRs with disease status, and machine learning. A later analysis re-analyzed previously published TCR beta repertoires from roughly 690 donors and added high-resolution HLA genotyping to study TCR occurrence patterns. Rather than drawing on any new phenotypic data, the later analysis identified candidate immune exposures from TCR beta sequences and the way those sequences occurred across donors. An earlier analysis of several hundred of the donors applied high-throughput TCR beta sequencing to assess whether each TCR beta V gene segment acted as functional or pseudogenic. Donor age, sex, ethnicity and CMV serostatus were collected together with the repertoire data. In a later genetic analysis, genome-wide SNP genotypes for about 55% of the roughly 700 donors were used, and that subset was treated as a discovery cohort. Every repertoire in the discovery cohort had been generated on one and the same sequencing platform. Class I and class II HLA loci were covered by the typing at four-digit resolution. Typing coverage varied by locus: about 620-640 donors for A, B, C, DRB1 and DQB1; around 560 for DQA1; some 610 for DPA1; approximately 470 for DPB1. Roughly five DR-DQ haplotypes were treated as single units for association and clustering because of strong linkage in the cohort. Among about 410 genotyped donors of the cohort, an average of about 220,000 unique TCR beta nucleotide sequences was sequenced per donor, of which approximately 19% were non-productive.

Paper-wide results and their limitations: Because counts were too low, roughly 16 rarely observed V segments, including chromosome 9 orphons, were excluded from the earlier analysis of 587 of the donors. In a later genetic analysis, fewer N-insertions in productive TCRs were reported among donors in an Asian-associated ancestry cluster than the roughly 640-donor mean. A later analysis found that most CMV-associated TCR beta chains appeared HLA-restricted, with HLA associations seemingly driven largely by CMV exposure. A group of highly shared sequence variants was considered likely to be a technical artifact of the sequencing pipeline. According to a later analysis, parvovirus B19, influenza, CMV and Epstein-Barr virus appeared linked to several top co-occurrence clusters. Assigning TCR associations to individual alleles was difficult when HLA alleles, especially DR and DQ, strongly co-occurred. According to the authors, the approach could potentially be generalized to other disease states and immunological phenotypes. Broadly in line with IMGT annotations, most TCR beta V segments showed up in productive rearrangements about 90% or about 30% of the time in an earlier analysis of several hundred of the donors. The presence/absence analyses assumed that sequencing depth was roughly uniform across donors, and that assumption may not be true. The cohort was sequenced for TCR beta chains only, and without alpha or paired-chain data the features that could be detected were limited. Because HLA typing was missing for some donors at each locus, association tests included only the typed subset. An association between a missense DCLRE1C variant and V-gene and J-gene trimming of TCR beta chains was found in a later genetic analysis and replicated in an independent cohort. Linkage disequilibrium might explain the correlated functional status among segregating V segments, but an unknown experimental factor could not be excluded. A total of fewer than 200 TCR beta chains were listed by the study as associated with cytomegalovirus. A few of the identified cytomegalovirus-associated TCR beta chains were confirmed in vitro to be specific for cytomegalovirus antigens. In a later analysis, TCR association rates were found to vary across HLA loci, with the most associated TCRs seen for DRB1 alleles and the fewest for HLA-C alleles. In a later analysis, 16,951 TCR beta sequences were associated with specific HLA alleles at a false discovery rate of 0.05. The classifier was reported to diagnose cytomegalovirus status with high specificity and sensitivity in both the original cohort and the validation cohort. Compared with equally common non-associated chains, HLA-associated TCR beta chains in a later analysis were more clonally expanded and had lower generation probabilities. A further reported finding was that TCR beta sequences accurately predicted the HLA-A and HLA-B alleles for most subjects in the first cohort. Immune exposure information for the cohort was limited to CMV serostatus. While some public TCRs were present in many individuals, most TCR sequences turned up only very rarely across donors. Because the 87-base-pair reads could not distinguish some IMGT-functional V segments, including TRBV6-2 and TRBV6-3, those segments were excluded.

Library creation used the immunoSEQ multiplex PCR assay. The multiplex PCR relied on a mix of 60 forward primers for TCR Vbeta segments and 13 reverse primers for TCR Jbeta segments. A multiplex PCR assay on genomic DNA amplified the CDR3 region of rearranged TCR beta genes. Amplified TCR beta libraries were sequenced as 87-base-pair reads on the Illumina HiSeq System. The study's own analysis went as follows. A later analysis tallied 80 million to 95 million unique TCR beta chains across the 640 or so repertoires, and 10 million to 11 million of those chains were shared by two or more donors. A nearest-neighbor algorithm error-corrected the raw reads and collapsed the reads into unique sequences, merging closely related sequences to remove PCR and sequencing errors. V, D and J gene segments were assigned by aligning CDR3 sequences to IMGT reference sequences. For a sequence to be retained, a match of at least six nucleotides to both a V gene segment and a J gene segment was required. Rearrangements were called productive when the CDR3 lacked stop codons and stayed in frame with V and J; all others were non-productive. Following IMGT convention, CDR3 was defined as the stretch from the second conserved V-encoded cysteine to the conserved J-encoded phenylalanine. The earlier analysis of about 500 of the donors excluded sequences that lacked an unambiguous match to a single V gene segment. In an earlier analysis of 450 to 750 of the donors, a V segment was called functional when productive rearrangements were above 56.7%, and segregating when the standard deviation between donors exceeded 5%. A statistical classification framework was built for diagnosing cytomegalovirus status from the catalog of TCR beta chain sequences. In a later analysis, TCR nucleotide sequences were compared against IMGT/GENE-DB human TR gene sequences so that V and J genes could be assigned. A later analysis assigned CDR3 sequences and most-parsimonious VDJ recombination scenarios with the TCRdist pipeline. In a later analysis, each TCR beta chain was defined by its CDR3 amino acid sequence together with its V-gene family, and reads without a unique V-gene family were excluded. A later analysis removed 550 to 650 highly shared, low-generation-probability nucleotide sequences to deal with suspected cross-contamination and a sequencing artifact. In a later analysis, a clonal expansion index was calculated for each public chain from normalized within-repertoire ranks of inferred template counts. Generation probabilities in a later analysis came from a VDJ recombination model fitted to out-of-frame rearrangements, and those results were checked against IGoR. In a later analysis, TCR-TCR, TCR-HLA and TCR-CMV co-occurrence was scored with hypergeometric tests, and a repertoire-size bias correction was applied to TCR pairs. In a later analysis, false discovery rates were estimated by permuting HLA or CMV assignments 20 times. In a later analysis, co-occurring TCRs were grouped using DBSCAN, and TCRdist sequence similarity was added for clustering within HLA-allele-positive subsets. Co-occurrence clustering excluded repertoires with fewer than 30,000 or more than 120,000 public chains, plus five with anomalous nucleotide sharing. What TCRdb holds here is the immuneACCESS table cut down to in-frame rearrangements. Part of the clones is not present; checked against another copy, under half of the missing clones reflect an unresolved V gene, and the others are unexplained. The V and J calls and clone size come from that table; D and trimming were worked out from the DNA. Within this sample are 150,000 to 200,000 clones, with approximately 80% of them counted one time only. About 2.2% of the sample is held by the ten biggest clonotypes.

The cohort consisted of more than 650 healthy bone marrow donors. At the time of sampling, all cohort members were nominally healthy, though unrecorded immune exposures were likely present. The donor was CMV seronegative and was included in the group of around 320 seronegative cohort members. Each donor provided a peripheral blood sample, and peripheral blood mononuclear cells were used for TCR beta sequencing. Genomic DNA extraction from the blood cell samples was performed with the Qiagen DNeasy Blood Extraction Kit. Taken from cysteine to phenylalanine, the CDR3 has 14 residues. CDR3 DNA only is kept here, 42 bases in frame from base 1. Based on the germline V gene, the CDR1 and CDR2 sequences are SNHLY and FYNNEI. V is reduced by 4 bases and J by 3 bases, leaving a spacing of 10 bases between them. As concerns this clone: What antigen it recognizes has not been identified. Base qualities are missing; no much larger clone stands one base away.

The receptor comes from a young woman in good health and CMV-seronegative. Material for sequencing was PBMCs. In this chain, TRBV2 is recombined with TRBJ1-5, and the D gene may be TRBD1, 6 bases matching. The CDR3 in this case is CASSATGTNQPQHF. The DNA sequence is given as TGTGCCAGCAGTGCAACAGGGACCAATCAGCCCCAGCATTTT.